The 3 T cell receptor beta chains in this list originate from one sample, sequenced in a study of blood T cell repertoires in COVID-19. Some clones are missing from TCRdb's copy, which holds only in-frame ones; the method was immunoSEQ multiplex PCR. Among about 240,000 clones listed, approximately 78% were seen once. Sequences were obtained from peripheral blood. All receptors derive from a woman in her sixties with active or convalescent COVID-19.

The V and J genes are TRBV3-1 (or the pseudogene TRBV3-2) and TRBJ1-6; tentatively, D is TRBD1 (5 bases). Germline lookup yields CDR1 LGHDT and CDR2 YNNKEL (reference sequence). The length of the CDR3 is 13 residues. Trimming took 1 base from V and 14 from J, leaving 12 bases between them. The CDR3 DNA sequence: TGTGCCAGCAGCCAAGTTTCGGGGGTCACCCTCCACTTT. Protein sequence: CASSQVSGVTLHF.

This clone came up a few times. The rearrangement uses TRBV4-1 and TRBJ1-5, with D perhaps TRBD1 (5 bases). The CDR3 is made up of 21 amino acids. Germline V gene sequence: CDR1 MGHRA, CDR2 YSYEKL. V shed 0 bases and J shed 6 bases, with 30 bases lying between them. The CDR3 DNA follows: TGCGCCAGCAGCCAAGAAAAGTTGGAAGGGCAGGGCAATTGGGGTGGTCAGCCCCAGCATTTT. Its translation: CASSQEKLEGQGNWGGQPQHF.

CDR3 nucleotides: TGCGCCAGCAGCCCAGCGGGGAGCCGGGGGAATGAGCAGTTCTTC. The encoded protein is CASSPAGSRGNEQFF. The chain is built from TRBV5-1 and TRBJ2-1, with 7 bases identical to TRBD2. CDR1 is SGHRS and CDR2 is YFSETQ in the germline V gene. This CDR3 comprises 15 residues. J gave up 7 bases and V 4 bases, and 11 bases lay outside the gene matches. Full variable domain (rest looked up from reference TRBV5-1 and TRBJ2-1): KAGVTQTPRYLIKTRGQQVTLSCSPISGHRSVSWYQQTPGQGLQFLFEYFSETQRNKGNFPGRFSGRQFSNSRSEMNVSTLELGDSALYLCASSPAGSRGNEQFFGPGTRLTVL.